This TCR beta chain originates from a study of blood T cell repertoires in COVID-19. About the research overall: The origin of the acute and convalescent COVID-19 samples was the United States, Italy and Spain. From T cells, B-cell-depleted T cells, or PBMCs came the material, which was cDNA or gDNA.

V shed 5 bases and J 4 bases; nucleotides not matched to a gene: 10. Germline-derived CDR1 and CDR2 are SGHTA and FQGNSA. This CDR3 contains 15 residues. The Seattle patients, enrolled during active infection, were followed longitudinally. This clone was seen just once. As processed by the authors: Nucleated cell counts were estimated from reference gene primer amplification. Clones were sequenced by immunoSEQ multiplex PCR, and TCRdb holds only the in-frame ones, with some missing. V, J and clone size reflect that table, while D and trimming were determined from the DNA. This sample has roughly 150,000 clones, with 70% to 90% found just once.

The receptor was derived from a man older than 75 with COVID-19, enrolled during active disease. Sequenced sample: peripheral blood. The chain combines TRBV7-2 with TRBJ1-1; 7 bases are a match to TRBD1. CDR3: CASSLRQGGGTEAFF. CDR3 coding DNA: TGTGCCAGCAGCCTTAGACAGGGAGGAGGCACTGAAGCTTTCTTT. The full variable domain, rest sourced from reference TRBV7-2 and TRBJ1-1, is GAGVSQSPSNKVTEKGKDVELRCDPISGHTALYWYRQSLGQGLEFLIYFQGNSAPDKSGLPSDRFSAERTGGSVSTLTIQRTQQEDSAVYLCASSLRQGGGTEAFFGQGTRLTVV.